The next 11 T cell receptor beta chains were all read from a single sample in a study of tumor-infiltrating lymphocytes in primary liver carcinoma. Unsorted whole blood supplied the blood RNA, and germline DNA was isolated too. Researchers generated TCR beta cDNA from about 0.5 ug of total RNA, relying on a constant-region primer. Researchers made the TCR beta libraries by running three nested multiplex PCR rounds with slightly modified ARM-PCR. Researchers ran the first two PCR rounds for ten to eleven cycles each with TRBV1-TRBV30 forward primers and a C-beta reverse primer. TCRdb recomputed calls from the multiplex PCR reads with MiXCR, one row per CDR3 protein. The sample holds about 200,000 distinct CDR3 sequences, almost 65% seen once. Input material: peripheral blood. These receptors all come from a woman aged 60 to 75 with primary liver carcinoma and hepatitis B virus infection.

This clonotype was detected ten times or more. The CDR3 is CASSSEGDTQYF. The CDR3 bases are TGTGCCAGCAGTTCCGAGGGGGATACGCAGTATTTT. The rearrangement links TRBV6-6 to TRBJ2-3; D is possibly TRBD1 or TRBD2 (5 bases each). The V end lost 4 bases, the J end lost 6 bases, and 8 bases lay between the germline ends. The CDR3 covers 12 residues. Germline CDR1 MNHNY, CDR2 SVGAGI (reference sequence).

The chain carries TRBV2 and TRBJ2-1; 13 positions match TRBD2. CDR1 and CDR2 (germline): SNHLY, FYNNEI. Trimming at V came to 4 bases and at J to 4 bases, leaving 13 bases not matched to a gene. This CDR3 has 19 amino acids. The CDR3 coding sequence is TGTGCCAGCAGTGGGACTAGCGGGAGTACGTCCCGTCTATACAATGAGCAGTTCTTC. The encoded protein is CASSGTSGSTSRLYNEQFF.

As regards this clonotype: A much bigger clone sits one base away, suggesting this may be a read error. The chain joins TRBV6-1 to TRBJ2-1; the D is unclear. This CDR3 has 12 amino acids. The germline V gene has CDR1 MNHNS and CDR2 SASEGT. CDR3 DNA sequence: TGTACCAGCACCCTCATGGAGAATGAGCAGTTCTTC. Amino acid sequence: CTSTLMENEQFF.

Concerning this clonotype: A much bigger clone sits one base away, suggesting this may be a read error. The chain has TRBV6-5 and TRBJ1-2, with a possible D match to TRBD1 (5 bases). From germline, CDR1 is MNHEY and CDR2 SVGAGI. Deletions cut 6 bases from V and 13 bases from J, with 21 bases between. The CDR3 is 13 residues long. The CDR3 region has the DNA TGTGCCAGCAGCCCGACAGCGCCCCGGACCTGCACCTTC. It is translated as CASSPTAPRTCTF.

Note on this clonotype: It may be a read error: a sequence one base away is much more abundant. The rearrangement uses TRBV12-3 or TRBV12-4 and TRBJ2-3; D not certain. The J call is doubtful: the DNA matches TRBJ1-5 better. The CDR3 consists of 14 residues. The CDR3, as DNA: TGTGCCAGCAGTTCTACTAGCAGCACAGATACGCAGCATTTT. Encoded protein: CASSSTSSTDTQHF.

This clonotype came up a few times. The V call is TRBV5-1, the J call TRBJ2-7; 8 bases are a match to TRBD1. Germline values: CDR1 SGHRS, CDR2 YFSETQ. V was clipped by 3 bases and J by 4 bases; unmatched bases: 6. This CDR3 is built from 14 residues. CDR3 region: CASSSGTGLYEQYF. CDR3 bases: TGCGCCAGCAGCTCCGGGACAGGCCTATACGAGCAGTACTTC.

The chain combines TRBV11-2 with TRBJ1-6, with D perhaps matching TRBD1 (6 bases). V lost 11 bases to trimming and J lost 8 bases, with 16 bases between them. The CDR3 runs 13 residues. Germline V gene sequence: CDR1 SGHAT, CDR2 FQNNGV. The CDR3 nucleotides read TGTGCCGGCGGACACAGGGATCATTCACCCCTCCACTTT. As protein: CAGGHRDHSPLHF. Full variable domain (remainder filled in from reference TRBV11-2 and TRBJ1-6): EAGVAQSPRYKIIEKRQSVAFWCNPISGHATLYWYQQILGQGPKLLIQFQNNGVVDDSQLPKDRFSAERLKGVDSTLKIQPAKLEDSAVYLCAGGHRDHSPLHFGNGTRLTVT.

The rearrangement uses TRBV5-5 and TRBJ1-6, with D perhaps matching TRBD1 (6 bases). Trimming shortened V by 4 bases and J by 0 bases, and 14 bases separated the two germline ends. Germline CDR1 SGHKS, CDR2 YYEKEE (reference sequence). This CDR3 is built from 17 residues. The CDR3 reads CASSPDSGSSYNSPLHF. CDR3 nucleotide sequence: TGTGCCAGCAGCCCGGACAGCGGAAGCTCCTATAATTCACCCCTCCACTTT.

As to this clonotype: This may arise from a read error, as a much more abundant clone is one base away. The chain uses TRBV6-5 and TRBJ2-7, with a tentative D call TRBD2 (5 bases). Trimming removed 6 bases from V and 4 bases from J, with 19 bases in between. The CDR3 is 15 amino acids. CDR1 and CDR2 (germline): MNHEY, SVGAGI. Here the CDR3 reads CASRPGSSGIYEQYF. The CDR3 region has the DNA TGTGCCAGCAGGCCCGGCTCCAGCGGAATATACGAGCAGTACTTC.

As to this clonotype: A much bigger clone sits one base away, suggesting this may be a read error. The chain employs TRBV4-1 and TRBJ2-5, with 8 positions matching TRBD2. Germline V lookup: CDR1 MGHRA, CDR2 YSYEKL. This CDR3 contains 18 residues. Trimming took 1 base from V and 2 from J; bases not matched to a gene: 12. CDR3 amino acids: CASSQALLGGLVQETQYF. CDR3 DNA: TGCGCCAGCAGCCAAGCTCTATTGGGGGGACTAGTACAAGAGACCCAGTACTTC.

Comments on this clonotype: An end of the junction does not agree with germline; a read error may underlie this. The chain has TRBV5-5 and TRBJ1-1; D is possibly TRBD1 (5 bases). Germline CDR1 and CDR2: SGHKS and YYEKEE (reference sequence). The CDR3 runs to 17 residues. CDR3 sequence (DNA): TGTGCCAGCAGCTTTGACATCGGCGGGGGTATGAACACTGGAGCTTTCTTT. Amino acid sequence: CASSFDIGGGMNTGAFF.